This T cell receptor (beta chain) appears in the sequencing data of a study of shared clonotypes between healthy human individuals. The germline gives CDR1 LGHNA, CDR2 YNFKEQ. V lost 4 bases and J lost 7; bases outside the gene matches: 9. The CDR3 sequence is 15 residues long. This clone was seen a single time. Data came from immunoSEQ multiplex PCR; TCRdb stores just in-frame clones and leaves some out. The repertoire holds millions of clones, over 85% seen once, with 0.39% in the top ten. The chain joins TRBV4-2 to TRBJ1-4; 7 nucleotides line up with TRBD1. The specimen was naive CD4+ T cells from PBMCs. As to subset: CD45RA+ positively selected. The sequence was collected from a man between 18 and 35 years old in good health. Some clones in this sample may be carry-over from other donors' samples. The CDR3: CASSPHGGGSEKLFF. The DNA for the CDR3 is TGTGCCAGCAGCCCCCATGGAGGGGGCAGTGAAAAACTGTTTTTT.